The 23 T cell receptor beta chains presented below share a single source sample, sequenced in a study of blood T cell repertoires in COVID-19. Repertoires were generated with immunoSEQ multiplex PCR, while TCRdb's copy carries only in-frame clones and drops some. The sample has 20,000 to 25,000 clones; 70% to 90% are singletons. Sequences were obtained from peripheral blood. These receptors were taken from a human donor in a cohort sampled during active COVID-19.

The V and J genes are TRBV6-5 and TRBJ2-1; D is uncertain. Trimming left V 6 bases short and J 1 base short, with 7 bases between. Germline V gives CDR1 MNHEY, CDR2 SVGAGI. The CDR3 length is 13 residues. Here the CDR3 DNA reads TGTGCCAGCAGACACCCTTCCTACAATGAGCAGTTCTTC. Translation: CASRHPSYNEQFF.

The chain carries TRBV27 and TRBJ1-2, with 10 bases fitting TRBD1. Germline lookup yields CDR1 MNHEY and CDR2 SMNVEV (reference sequence). The CDR3 is made up of 15 amino acids. With V trimmed by 5 bases and J by 3 bases, 6 bases remained unmatched. This CDR3 reads CASSLIGQGDYGYTF. The DNA for the CDR3 is TGTGCCAGCAGTCTCATCGGACAGGGGGACTATGGCTACACCTTC.

The chain has TRBV7-2 and TRBJ1-1; TRBD1 is a possible D gene (6 bases). This CDR3 is 14 amino acids long. From germline, CDR1 is SGHTA and CDR2 FQGNSA. The V end lost 5 bases, the J end lost 1 base, and 11 bases lay between the germline ends. CDR3 protein: CASSPRQANTEAFF. CDR3 nucleotide sequence: TGTGCCAGCAGCCCCCGACAGGCGAACACTGAAGCTTTCTTT.

This clone was detected once. This rearrangement joins TRBV7-9 to TRBJ2-7; the D gene is possibly TRBD1 (6 bases). The CDR3 is 14 residues long. Germline V lookup: CDR1 SEHNR, CDR2 FQNEAQ (reference sequence). V was cut by 4 bases and J by 2 bases, with 12 bases left in between. The CDR3 reads CASSYLGQTYEQYF. CDR3 bases: TGTGCCAGCAGCTACCTCGGACAGACCTACGAGCAGTACTTC.

The rearrangement uses TRBV28 and TRBJ2-3, with a possible D match to TRBD2 (6 bases). In germline, CDR1 is MDHEN, CDR2 SYDVKM. V was trimmed by 7 bases and J by 6 bases, leaving 17 bases between them. CDR3 size: 14 residues. CDR3 nucleotides: TGTGCCAGCACCCCGACTAGACTTGGGGATACGCAGTATTTT. Residues: CASTPTRLGDTQYF.

This clone was seen a single time. The genes are TRBV6-5 and TRBJ2-5; maybe TRBD2 (5 bases). The V end lost 8 bases, the J end lost 4 bases, and 14 bases lay between the germline ends. Per the germline V gene, CDR1 is MNHEY and CDR2 is SVGAGI. The CDR3 consists of 13 residues. CDR3 loop: CASCWEIGETQYF. As DNA, the CDR3 is TGTGCCAGCTGTTGGGAGATCGGAGAGACCCAGTACTTC.

The J gene is TRBJ1-1, the V gene TRBV6-1, with 8 bases identical to TRBD1. Germline trimming cut 1 base from V and 9 bases from J; bases unmatched to any gene: 7. CDR1 and CDR2 (germline): MNHNS, SASEGT. CDR3 length: 14 residues. The CDR3 DNA reads as TGTGCCAGCAGTGAAGGGCTACGGACAGGGCAAGCTTTCTTT. It encodes CASSEGLRTGQAFF.

J is TRBJ2-1 and V is TRBV21-1; the listed D gene, TRBD1, was not tested against the DNA. TRBV21-1 has pseudogene status. The CDR3 is made up of 16 amino acids. CDR3 loop: CASSKRVRGPGREQFF. CDR3 in DNA: TGTGCCAGCAGCAAAAGGGTGAGGGGGCCGGGGAGGGAGCAGTTCTTC.

The CDR3 bases are TGTGCCAGCAGCTTTACTTCCAGCAATCAGCCCCAGCATTTT. This translates into CASSFTSSNQPQHF. The V call is TRBV5-5, the J call TRBJ1-5; D unresolved. V gave up 2 bases and J gave up 1 base, with 7 bases separating them. CDR1 and CDR2 (germline): SGHKS, YYEKEE (reference sequence). The CDR3 runs 14 residues.

This chain joins TRBV30 and TRBJ1-4, with D possibly TRBD1 on 6 matching bases. Trimming removed 5 bases at V and 8 bases at J, with 15 bases between. Germline V CDR1 and CDR2: GTSNPN, SVGIG (reference sequence). CDR3 size: 13 residues. The CDR3 region has the DNA TGTGCCTGGGGGCCGGGACAAGGGGAAAAACTGTTTTTT. It is translated as CAWGPGQGEKLFF. The entire variable domain, with the rest obtained from reference TRBV30 and TRBJ1-4, is as follows: SQTIHQWPATLVQPVGSPLSLECTVEGTSNPNLYWYRQAAGRGLQLLFYSVGIGQISSEVPQNLSASRPQDRQFILSSKKLLLSDSGFYLCAWGPGQGEKLFFGSGTQLSVL.

The gene calls are TRBV4-2 and TRBJ1-4; 8 bases are shared with TRBD1. The CDR3 is made up of 16 amino acids. In germline, CDR1 is LGHNA, CDR2 YNFKEQ. The trim removed 3 bases at V and 10 bases at J, leaving 13 bases unmatched. The CDR3 is CASSQRQGQTEGKLFF. The CDR3 DNA is TGTGCCAGCAGCCAGAGACAGGGGCAAACCGAGGGAAAACTGTTTTTT.

The rearrangement links TRBV11-3 to TRBJ1-5; no definite D call. CDR3 size: 17 residues. The ends were cut back, 6 bases at V and 1 base at J, with 19 bases in the middle. Germline values: CDR1 SGHNT, CDR2 YENEEA. The CDR3 region is CASSLSLPSVSNQPQHF. As DNA, the CDR3 is TGTGCCAGCAGTCTTAGCCTCCCGAGTGTAAGCAATCAGCCCCAGCATTTT. The whole variable domain, filled in from reference TRBV11-3 and TRBJ1-5, reads EAGVVQSPRYKIIEKKQPVAFWCNPISGHNTLYWYLQNLGQGPELLIRYENEEAVDDSQLPKDRFSAERLKGVDSTLKIQPAELGDSAVYLCASSLSLPSVSNQPQHFGDGTRLSIL.

The chain recombines TRBV7-2 with TRBJ2-1; 9 nucleotides match TRBD2. The CDR3 consists of 15 residues. CDR1 is SGHTA and CDR2 is FQGNSA in the germline V gene. V shed 5 bases, J shed 7 bases, and the junction held 9 bases outside the gene matches. CDR3 nucleotide sequence: TGTGCCAGCAGCCCTAGCGGCGGGAGGGCGAATGAGCAGTTCTTC. It translates to CASSPSGGRANEQFF.

This chain uses TRBV12-5 with TRBJ1-2; D uncertain. This CDR3 spans 14 amino acids. Trimming removed 3 bases at V and 6 bases at J, with 14 bases between. CDR1 and CDR2 (germline): LGHNT, FRNRAP. The CDR3: CASGLTDAGNGYTF. CDR3 nucleotide sequence: TGTGCTAGTGGTTTAACGGATGCCGGGAATGGCTACACCTTC.

The J gene is TRBJ2-1, the V gene TRBV6-5; 7 bases fit TRBD1. The V gene's germline CDR1 is MNHEY and CDR2 SVGAGI. This CDR3 contains 15 residues. V lost 7 bases, J lost 2 bases, and 8 bases stayed unmatched. CDR3 in DNA: TGTGCCAGCAATTATCGGCAGGGGGCCTACAATGAGCAGTTCTTC. Translation gives CASNYRQGAYNEQFF.

This clone was seen more than once but under ten times. CDR3 sequence: CASSLQQGTVEQYF. In nucleotides, the CDR3 is TGTGCCAGCAGCCTCCAACAGGGGACGGTCGAGCAGTACTTC. This chain links TRBV11-2 with TRBJ2-7, with 7 positions matching TRBD1. The CDR3 is 14 residues long. Germline CDR1 reads SGHAT; CDR2 reads FQNNGV. With 5 bases clipped from V and 6 bases from J, the junction kept 10 bases outside the gene matches.

The chain joins TRBV28 to TRBJ2-7, with TRBD2 identical over 11 bases. V lost 2 bases and J lost 7; bases outside the gene matches: 7. The CDR3 contains 15 residues. Looked up from germline, CDR1 is MDHEN and CDR2 is SYDVKM. The CDR3 here is CASSLILAGVREQYF. DNA of the CDR3: TGTGCCAGCAGTTTAATACTAGCGGGAGTTAGGGAGCAGTACTTC.

This chain links TRBV14 with TRBJ2-2; D may be TRBD2 (6 bases). V was clipped by 0 bases and J by 4 bases, with 18 bases between them. The CDR3 runs to 18 residues. CDR1 and CDR2 from the germline V gene are SGHDN and FVKESK. In DNA form, the CDR3 reads TGTGCCAGCAGCCAAGATATCACGTCCGGGGGAGGCACCGGGGAGCTGTTTTTT. It yields the protein CASSQDITSGGGTGELFF.

In its sample, this clone was seen once. V usage is TRBV7-9 and J usage is TRBJ2-7; D is ambiguous. The CDR3 runs to 12 residues. Germline values: CDR1 SEHNR, CDR2 FQNEAQ (reference sequence). Trimming pared 1 base from V and 4 bases from J, leaving 5 bases between. This CDR3 reads CASSLGRYEQYF. CDR3 nucleotides: TGTGCCAGCAGCTTAGGTCGGTACGAGCAGTACTTC.

The CDR3 DNA follows: TGCGCCAGCAGCCAAGTCACCAGGGGCTCTGAAGCTTTCTTT. It encodes CASSQVTRGSEAFF. The chain uses TRBV4-1 and TRBJ1-1; maybe TRBD1 (6 bases). Deletions cut 1 base from V and 6 bases from J, with 12 bases between. Germline loops: CDR1 MGHRA, CDR2 YSYEKL. CDR3 length equals 14 residues.

This clone was recorded only once. This chain links TRBV27 with TRBJ1-6; D gene uncertain. The V gene lost 8 bases and the J gene lost 8 bases, with 19 bases spanning the gap. The CDR3 spans 15 residues. CDR1 is MNHEY and CDR2 is SMNVEV in the germline V gene (reference sequence). DNA for the CDR3: TGTGCCAGCTCCTCGCGGCCGAGGGAGGATTCACCCCTCCACTTT. Amino acid sequence: CASSSRPREDSPLHF.

This chain links TRBV11-2 with TRBJ2-1; perhaps TRBD2 as D (5 bases). The V gene lost 7 bases and the J gene lost 8 bases, with 21 bases spanning the gap. The germline V gene has CDR1 SGHAT and CDR2 FQNNGV. This CDR3 region has 15 residues. This CDR3 reads CASKPNLPGNHEQFF. The DNA for the CDR3 is TGTGCCAGCAAACCAAACCTTCCCGGGAACCATGAGCAGTTCTTC.

This sequence joins TRBV7-9 and TRBJ1-2; D is unresolved. From germline, CDR1 is SEHNR and CDR2 FQNEAQ (reference sequence). The CDR3 length is 14 residues. With 5 bases removed from V and 5 bases from J, the gap between germline ends came to 15 bases. CDR3 sequence reads: CASSSGLALYGYTF. Here the CDR3 DNA reads TGTGCCAGCAGCAGCGGACTCGCCCTATATGGCTACACCTTC. Filled out from reference TRBV7-9 and TRBJ1-2, the complete variable domain reads DTGVSQNPRHKITKRGQNVTFRCDPISEHNRLYWYRQTLGQGPEFLTYFQNEAQLEKSRLLSDRFSAERPKGSFSTLEIQRTEQGDSAMYLCASSSGLALYGYTFGSGTRLTVV.